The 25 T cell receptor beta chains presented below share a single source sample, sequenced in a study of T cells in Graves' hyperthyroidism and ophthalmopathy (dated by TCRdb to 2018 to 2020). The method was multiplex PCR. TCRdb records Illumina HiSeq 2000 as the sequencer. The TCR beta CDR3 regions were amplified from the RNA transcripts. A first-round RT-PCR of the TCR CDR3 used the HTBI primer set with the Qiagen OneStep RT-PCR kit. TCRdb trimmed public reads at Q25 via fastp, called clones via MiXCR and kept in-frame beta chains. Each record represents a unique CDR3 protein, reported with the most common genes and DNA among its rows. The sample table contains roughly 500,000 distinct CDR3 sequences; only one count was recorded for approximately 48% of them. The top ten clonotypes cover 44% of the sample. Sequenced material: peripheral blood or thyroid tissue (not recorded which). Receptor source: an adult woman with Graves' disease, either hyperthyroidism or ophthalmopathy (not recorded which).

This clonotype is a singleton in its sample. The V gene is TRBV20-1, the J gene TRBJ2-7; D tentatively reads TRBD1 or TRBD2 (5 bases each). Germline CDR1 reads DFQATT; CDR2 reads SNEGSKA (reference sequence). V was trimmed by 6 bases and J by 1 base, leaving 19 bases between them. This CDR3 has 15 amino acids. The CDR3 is CSATTGTPWSYEQYF. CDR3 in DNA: TGCAGTGCAACCACCGGGACGCCGTGGTCCTACGAGCAGTACTTC.

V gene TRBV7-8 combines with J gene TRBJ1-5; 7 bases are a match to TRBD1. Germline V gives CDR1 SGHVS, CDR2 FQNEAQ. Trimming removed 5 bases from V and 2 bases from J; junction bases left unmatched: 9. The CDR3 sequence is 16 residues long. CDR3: CASSGTDRSGNQPQHF. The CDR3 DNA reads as TGTGCCAGCAGCGGGACGGACAGGAGTGGCAATCAGCCCCAGCATTTT.

CDR3 bases: TGTGCCAGCAGTAATGGACAGGGCAGAAACACCATATATTTT. Protein product: CASSNGQGRNTIYF. The chain recombines TRBV7-2 with TRBJ1-3, with TRBD1 identical over 8 bases. V lost 6 bases to trimming and J lost 5 bases; unmatched junction nucleotides: 6. Germline CDR1 is SGHTA and CDR2 is FQGNSA. CDR3 length equals 14 residues.

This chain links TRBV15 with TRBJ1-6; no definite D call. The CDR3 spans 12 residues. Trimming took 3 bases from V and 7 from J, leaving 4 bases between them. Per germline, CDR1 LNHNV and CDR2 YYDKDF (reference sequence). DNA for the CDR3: TGTGCCACCAGCAGGCCAAATTCACCCCTCCACTTT. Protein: CATSRPNSPLHF.

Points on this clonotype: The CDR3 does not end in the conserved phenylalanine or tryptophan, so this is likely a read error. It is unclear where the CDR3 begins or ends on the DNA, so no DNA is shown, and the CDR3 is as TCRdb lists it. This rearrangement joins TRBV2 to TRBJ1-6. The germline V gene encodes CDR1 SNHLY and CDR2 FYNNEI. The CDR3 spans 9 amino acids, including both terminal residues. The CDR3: CASSRDINY.

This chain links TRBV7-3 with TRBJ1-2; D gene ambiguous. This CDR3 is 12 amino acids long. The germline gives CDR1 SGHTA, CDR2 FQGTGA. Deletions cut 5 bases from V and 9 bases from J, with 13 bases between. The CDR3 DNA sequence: TGTGCCAGCAGCCCACCCCCGGGGAGCTACACCTTC. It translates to CASSPPPGSYTF.

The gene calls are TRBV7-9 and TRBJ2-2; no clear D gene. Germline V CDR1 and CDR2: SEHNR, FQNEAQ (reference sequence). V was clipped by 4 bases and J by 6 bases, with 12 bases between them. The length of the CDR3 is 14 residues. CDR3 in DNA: TGTGCCAGCAGCTCTGACGGGTCGGCCGGGGAGCTGTTTTTT. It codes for CASSSDGSAGELFF.

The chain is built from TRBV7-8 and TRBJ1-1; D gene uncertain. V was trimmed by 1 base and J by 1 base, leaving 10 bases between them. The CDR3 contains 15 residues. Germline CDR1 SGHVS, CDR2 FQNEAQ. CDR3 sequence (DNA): TGTGCCAGCAGCTTAGGTCCATTGGGGAACACTGAAGCTTTCTTT. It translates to CASSLGPLGNTEAFF.

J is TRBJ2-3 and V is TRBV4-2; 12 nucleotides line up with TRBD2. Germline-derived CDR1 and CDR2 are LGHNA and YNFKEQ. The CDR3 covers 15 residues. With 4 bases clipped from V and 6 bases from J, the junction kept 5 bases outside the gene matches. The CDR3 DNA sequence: TGTGCCAGCAGCCCCACTAGCGGGAGGAGGGATACGCAGTATTTT. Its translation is CASSPTSGRRDTQYF.

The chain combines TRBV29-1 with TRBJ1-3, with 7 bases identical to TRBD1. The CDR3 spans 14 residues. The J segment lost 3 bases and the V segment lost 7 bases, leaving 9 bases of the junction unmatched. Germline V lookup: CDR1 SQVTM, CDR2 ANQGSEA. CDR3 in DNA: TGCAGCGCACAGGGGCCCTCGTATGGAAACACCATATATTTT. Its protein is CSAQGPSYGNTIYF.

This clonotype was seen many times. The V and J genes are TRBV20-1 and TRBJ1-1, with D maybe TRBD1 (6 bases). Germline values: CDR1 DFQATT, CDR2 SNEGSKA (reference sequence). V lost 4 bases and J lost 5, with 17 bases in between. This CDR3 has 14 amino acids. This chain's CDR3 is CSAKQGGIATEAFF. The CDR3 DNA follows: TGCAGTGCTAAACAGGGAGGGATCGCTACTGAAGCTTTCTTT.

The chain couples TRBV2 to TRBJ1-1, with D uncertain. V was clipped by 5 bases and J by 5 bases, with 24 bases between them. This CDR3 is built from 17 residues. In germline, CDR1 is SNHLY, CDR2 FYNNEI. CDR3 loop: CASSRTEVGDIGTEAFF. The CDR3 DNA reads TGTGCCAGCAGTCGTACAGAGGTAGGAGACATCGGAACTGAAGCTTTCTTT.

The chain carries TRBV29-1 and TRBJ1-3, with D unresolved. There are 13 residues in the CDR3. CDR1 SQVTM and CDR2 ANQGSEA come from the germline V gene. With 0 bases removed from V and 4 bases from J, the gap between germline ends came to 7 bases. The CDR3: CSVEEEGGNTIYF. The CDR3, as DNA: TGCAGCGTTGAAGAGGAGGGCGGAAACACCATATATTTT.

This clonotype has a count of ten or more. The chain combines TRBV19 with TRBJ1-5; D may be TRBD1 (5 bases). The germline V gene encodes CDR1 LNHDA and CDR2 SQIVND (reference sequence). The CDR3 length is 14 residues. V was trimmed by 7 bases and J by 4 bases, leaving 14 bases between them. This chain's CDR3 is CASTSRGLNQPQHF. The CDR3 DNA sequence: TGTGCCAGTACGTCGAGGGGTCTGAATCAGCCCCAGCATTTT.

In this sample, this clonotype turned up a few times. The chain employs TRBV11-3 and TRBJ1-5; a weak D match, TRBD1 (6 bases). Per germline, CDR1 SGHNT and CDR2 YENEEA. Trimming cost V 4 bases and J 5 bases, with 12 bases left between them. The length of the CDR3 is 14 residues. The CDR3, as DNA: TGTGCCAGCAGCTCTACAGGGTTCGATCAGCCCCAGCATTTT. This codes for CASSSTGFDQPQHF.

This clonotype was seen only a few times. Here the CDR3 reads CASSLTGTGGSPLHF. The CDR3 DNA is TGTGCCAGCAGCTTAACTGGGACAGGGGGTTCACCCCTCCACTTT. The rearrangement links TRBV7-3 to TRBJ1-6; 11 bases map to TRBD1. Trimming cost V 0 bases and J 9 bases; bases outside gene matches: 1. The CDR3 has 15 amino acids. The V gene's germline CDR1 is SGHTA and CDR2 FQGTGA.

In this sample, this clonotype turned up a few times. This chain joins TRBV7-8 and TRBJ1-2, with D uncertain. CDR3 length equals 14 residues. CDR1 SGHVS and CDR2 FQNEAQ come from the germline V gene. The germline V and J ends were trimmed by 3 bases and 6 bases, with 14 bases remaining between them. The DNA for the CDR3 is TGTGCCAGCAGCTTGTTTCTGGGCGAGGATGGCTACACCTTC. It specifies CASSLFLGEDGYTF.

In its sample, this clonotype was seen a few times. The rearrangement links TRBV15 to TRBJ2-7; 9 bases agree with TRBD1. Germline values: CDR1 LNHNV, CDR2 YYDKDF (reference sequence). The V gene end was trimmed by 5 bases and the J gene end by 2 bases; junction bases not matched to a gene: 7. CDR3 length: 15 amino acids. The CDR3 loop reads CATSRHGQGTYEQYF. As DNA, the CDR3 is TGTGCCACCAGCCGCCACGGACAGGGGACCTACGAGCAGTACTTC.

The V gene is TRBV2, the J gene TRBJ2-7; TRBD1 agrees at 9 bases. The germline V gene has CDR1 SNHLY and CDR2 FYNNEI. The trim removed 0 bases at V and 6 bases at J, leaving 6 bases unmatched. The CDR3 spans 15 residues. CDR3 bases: TGTGCCAGCAGTGAAGCCGGGACAGGGAACGTCGAGCAGTACTTC. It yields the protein CASSEAGTGNVEQYF.

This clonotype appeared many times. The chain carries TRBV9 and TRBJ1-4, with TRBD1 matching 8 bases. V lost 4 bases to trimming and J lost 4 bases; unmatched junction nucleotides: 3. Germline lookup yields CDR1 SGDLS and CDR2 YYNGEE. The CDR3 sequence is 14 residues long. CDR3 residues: CASSPDRGNEKLFF. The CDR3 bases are TGTGCCAGCAGCCCTGACAGGGGTAATGAAAAACTGTTTTTT.

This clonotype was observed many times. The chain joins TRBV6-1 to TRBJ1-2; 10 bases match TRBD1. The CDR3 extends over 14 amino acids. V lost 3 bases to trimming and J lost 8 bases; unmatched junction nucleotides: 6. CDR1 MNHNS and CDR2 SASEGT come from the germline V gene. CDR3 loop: CASSETGQGSGYTF. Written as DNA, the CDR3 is TGTGCCAGCAGTGAGACGGGACAGGGGAGCGGCTACACCTTC.

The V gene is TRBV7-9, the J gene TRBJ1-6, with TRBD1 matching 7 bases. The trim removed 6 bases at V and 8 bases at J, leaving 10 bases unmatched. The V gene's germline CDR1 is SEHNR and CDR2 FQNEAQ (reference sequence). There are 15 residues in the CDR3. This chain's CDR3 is CASRQTRQGHSPLHF. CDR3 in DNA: TGTGCCAGCAGACAAACAAGACAGGGTCATTCACCCCTCCACTTT.

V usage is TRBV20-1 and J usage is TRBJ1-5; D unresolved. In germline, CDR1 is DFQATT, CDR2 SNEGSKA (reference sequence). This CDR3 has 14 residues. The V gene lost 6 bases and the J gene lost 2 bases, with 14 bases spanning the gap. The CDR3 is CSATYSHGNQPQHF. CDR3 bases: TGCAGTGCAACCTACAGCCACGGCAATCAGCCCCAGCATTTT.

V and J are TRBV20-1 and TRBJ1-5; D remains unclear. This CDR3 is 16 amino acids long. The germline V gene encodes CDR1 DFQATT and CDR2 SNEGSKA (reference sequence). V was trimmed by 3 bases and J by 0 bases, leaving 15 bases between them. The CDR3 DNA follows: TGCAGTGCTAGGGTGCGGGCCGTCTATAGCAATCAGCCCCAGCATTTT. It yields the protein CSARVRAVYSNQPQHF.

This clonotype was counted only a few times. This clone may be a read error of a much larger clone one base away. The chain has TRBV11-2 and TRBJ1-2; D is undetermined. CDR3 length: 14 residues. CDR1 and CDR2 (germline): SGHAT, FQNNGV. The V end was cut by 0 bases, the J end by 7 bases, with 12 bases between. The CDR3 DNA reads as TGTGCCAGCAGCTTAGATCGGTGGGCAGGTGGCTACACCTTC. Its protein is CASSLDRWAGGYTF.